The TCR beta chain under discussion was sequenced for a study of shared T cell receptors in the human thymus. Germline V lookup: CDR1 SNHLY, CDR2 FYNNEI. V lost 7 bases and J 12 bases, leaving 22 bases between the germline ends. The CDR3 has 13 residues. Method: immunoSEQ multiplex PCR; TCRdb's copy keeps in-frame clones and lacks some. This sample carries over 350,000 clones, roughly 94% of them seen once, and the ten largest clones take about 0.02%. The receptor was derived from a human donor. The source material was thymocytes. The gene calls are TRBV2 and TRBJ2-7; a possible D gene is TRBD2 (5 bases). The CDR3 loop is CASTSSEGLRGYF. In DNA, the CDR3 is TGTGCCAGCACCTCCTCGGAAGGTCTACGGGGGTACTTC.